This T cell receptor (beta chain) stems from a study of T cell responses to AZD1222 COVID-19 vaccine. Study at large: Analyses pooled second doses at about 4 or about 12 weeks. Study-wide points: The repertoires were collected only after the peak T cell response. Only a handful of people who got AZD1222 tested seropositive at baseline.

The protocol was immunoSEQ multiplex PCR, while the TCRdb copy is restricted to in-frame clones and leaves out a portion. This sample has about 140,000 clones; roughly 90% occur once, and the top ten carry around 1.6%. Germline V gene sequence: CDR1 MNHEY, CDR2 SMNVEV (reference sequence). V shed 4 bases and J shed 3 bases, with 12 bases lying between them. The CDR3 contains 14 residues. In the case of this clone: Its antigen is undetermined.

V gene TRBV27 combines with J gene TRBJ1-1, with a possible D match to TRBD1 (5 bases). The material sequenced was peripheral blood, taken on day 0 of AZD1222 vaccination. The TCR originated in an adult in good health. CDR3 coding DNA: TGTGCCAGCAGTTCGACAGAGAGGTACACTGAAGCTTTCTTT. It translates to CASSSTERYTEAFF.